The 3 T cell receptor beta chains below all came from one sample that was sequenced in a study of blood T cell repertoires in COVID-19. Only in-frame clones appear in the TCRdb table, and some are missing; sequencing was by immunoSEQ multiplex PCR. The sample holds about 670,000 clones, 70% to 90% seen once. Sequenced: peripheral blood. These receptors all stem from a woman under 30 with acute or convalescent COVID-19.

CDR3 loop: CATSTFGTGRNTIYF. In nucleotides, the CDR3 is TGTGCCACCAGTACCTTTGGGACAGGGCGAAACACCATATATTTT. The chain has TRBV7-2 and TRBJ1-3, with 9 bases fitting TRBD1. The CDR3 runs to 15 residues. Per the germline V gene, CDR1 is SGHTA and CDR2 is FQGNSA. Trimming at V came to 10 bases and at J to 5 bases, leaving 12 bases not matched to a gene.

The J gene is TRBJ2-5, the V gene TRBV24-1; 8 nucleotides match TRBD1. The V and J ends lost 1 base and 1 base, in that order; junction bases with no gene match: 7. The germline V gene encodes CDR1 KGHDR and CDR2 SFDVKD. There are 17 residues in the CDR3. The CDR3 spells CATSDLGDRGFQETQYF. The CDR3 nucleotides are TGTGCCACCAGTGATTTAGGAGACAGGGGCTTCCAAGAGACCCAGTACTTC.

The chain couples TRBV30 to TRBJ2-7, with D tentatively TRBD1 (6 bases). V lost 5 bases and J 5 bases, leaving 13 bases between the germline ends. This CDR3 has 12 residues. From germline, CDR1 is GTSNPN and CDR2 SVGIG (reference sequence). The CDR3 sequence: CAWDRRTNEQYF. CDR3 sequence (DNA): TGTGCCTGGGACAGGAGAACTAACGAGCAGTACTTC.